The 25 T cell receptor beta chains presented below share a single source sample, sequenced in a study of blood T cell repertoires in COVID-19. The data were produced by immunoSEQ multiplex PCR, yet TCRdb's version contains in-frame clones alone and is incomplete. The repertoire holds some 200,000 clones, with roughly 87% as singletons. Sequenced input: PBMCs or T cells enriched from blood (not recorded which). All receptors come from a woman aged 25-40 years who had recovered from COVID-19.

The V gene is TRBV13, the J gene TRBJ2-7; 13 bases line up with TRBD2. CDR1 and CDR2 from the germline V gene are PRHDT and FYEKMQ (reference sequence). V shed 4 bases and J 3 bases; nucleotides not matched to a gene: 21. This CDR3 has 21 amino acids. The CDR3 sequence: CASSSGRVLAGGPRPSYEQYF. CDR3 in DNA: TGTGCCAGCAGCTCAGGACGCGTACTAGCGGGAGGGCCCAGACCTAGCTACGAGCAGTACTTC.

The genes are TRBV21-1 and TRBJ1-5; TRBD1 is the table's D call and was not checked against the DNA. TRBV21-1 is assigned pseudogene status. The CDR3 loop spans 15 amino acids. The DNA for the CDR3 is TGTGCCAGCAGCCTTGGGGACAGCCGCAATCAGCCCCAGCATTTT. Protein sequence: CASSLGDSRNQPQHF.

The rearrangement uses TRBV4-1 and TRBJ1-5; D is possibly TRBD1 (6 bases). The CDR3 runs to 15 residues. V lost 1 base and J lost 2, with 9 bases in between. Germline assignment: CDR1 MGHRA and CDR2 YSYEKL. The CDR3 DNA is TGCGCCAGCAGCCAAGGAGGGGGACGCAATCAGCCCCAGCATTTT. This encodes CASSQGGGRNQPQHF.

This chain links TRBV27 with TRBJ1-1, with 7 nucleotides matching TRBD1. V shed 6 bases, J shed 4 bases, and the junction held 11 bases outside the gene matches. Germline V CDR1 and CDR2: MNHEY, SMNVEV (reference sequence). The CDR3 is made up of 15 amino acids. Here the CDR3 DNA reads TGTGCCAGCAGCACCCAGACAGGGAAACTCACTGAAGCTTTCTTT. Protein sequence: CASSTQTGKLTEAFF.

The table lists this clone with a count of one. The J gene is TRBJ1-1, the V gene TRBV3-1 (or the pseudogene TRBV3-2); no firm D call. Germline CDR1 and CDR2: LGHDT and YNNKEL (reference sequence). There are 16 residues in the CDR3. V lost 0 bases and J 2 bases, leaving 13 bases between the germline ends. The CDR3 DNA reads as TGTGCCAGCAGCCAAGACCTCCCGGGTCAAAACACTGAAGCTTTCTTT. Translation gives CASSQDLPGQNTEAFF.

The chain employs TRBV20-1 and TRBJ2-1; TRBD2 aligns across 10 bases. Germline CDR1 is DFQATT and CDR2 is SNEGSKA (reference sequence). The CDR3 spans 19 residues. Unmatched junction bases numbered 14, after V lost 3 bases and J lost 0 bases. For the CDR3, the DNA is TGCAGTGCTAGTCAGAACGGAGCGGGAGGGTCGAGCTCCTACAATGAGCAGTTCTTC. It translates to CSASQNGAGGSSSYNEQFF.

The table lists this clone with a count of one. V and J are TRBV11-3 and TRBJ1-6; D possibly corresponds to TRBD1 (5 bases). Germline V CDR1 and CDR2: SGHNT, YENEEA. V was clipped by 3 bases and J by 3 bases, with 12 bases between them. CDR3 length: 16 residues. CDR3 in DNA: TGTGCCAGCAGCTTTGGGGTACAGGTCTATAATTCACCCCTCCACTTT. This translates into CASSFGVQVYNSPLHF.

This chain uses TRBV7-3 with TRBJ2-7; 7 positions agree with TRBD1. J was trimmed by 5 bases and V by 3 bases; bases with no gene match: 10. Germline CDR1 and CDR2: SGHTA and FQGTGA. The CDR3 loop spans 15 amino acids. The DNA for the CDR3 is TGTGCCAGCAGCTTCCAACAGGGGAGTTTACACGAGCAGTACTTC. Translated: CASSFQQGSLHEQYF.

This clone has only one observation. The chain couples TRBV28 to TRBJ1-6, with D hard to call. Germline V gives CDR1 MDHEN, CDR2 SYDVKM. Trimming removed 1 base at V and 7 bases at J, with 2 bases between. This CDR3 has 12 residues. CDR3 amino acids: CASSLSNSPLHF. The CDR3 nucleotides are TGTGCCAGCAGTTTATCGAATTCACCCCTCCACTTT.

The CDR3 nucleotides read TGTGCCAGCAGCCTGGGAGATACTTATGGCTACACCTTC. The encoded protein is CASSLGDTYGYTF. J is TRBJ1-2 and V is TRBV12-3 or TRBV12-4; D unresolved. CDR3 length: 13 residues. V was cut by 6 bases and J by 5 bases, with 13 bases left in between.

The chain joins TRBV6-1 to TRBJ1-2, with D hard to call. Germline lookup yields CDR1 MNHNS and CDR2 SASEGT. Trimming cost V 0 bases and J 6 bases, with 11 bases left between them. This CDR3 comprises 14 residues. The CDR3 loop is CASSEALGSNGYTF. Written as DNA, the CDR3 is TGTGCCAGCAGTGAAGCTTTAGGGAGCAATGGCTACACCTTC.

The V gene is TRBV18, the J gene TRBJ2-3, with D perhaps matching TRBD1 (6 bases). The V gene's germline CDR1 is KGHSH and CDR2 LQKENI. V lost 8 bases, J lost 2 bases, and 11 bases lay in between. The CDR3 is 13 amino acids. CDR3 protein: CASDRLNTDTQYF. The CDR3 coding sequence is TGTGCCAGCGACAGGCTCAACACAGATACGCAGTATTTT.

The genes are TRBV5-1 and TRBJ2-5; weak D call: TRBD1 (7 bases). From germline, CDR1 is SGHRS and CDR2 YFSETQ. Trimming stripped 0 bases from V and 2 bases from J, with 11 bases between. The CDR3 consists of 15 residues. CDR3 in amino acids: CASSLDQGGQETQYF. The CDR3, as DNA: TGCGCCAGCAGCTTGGACCAGGGGGGACAAGAGACCCAGTACTTC.

J is TRBJ1-1 and V is TRBV30; TRBD1 is a possible D gene (6 bases). Germline V gene lookup returns CDR1 GTSNPN and CDR2 SVGIG (reference sequence). Trimming stripped 3 bases from V and 1 base from J, with 15 bases between. This CDR3 is built from 15 residues. CDR3 amino acids: CAWRTRQGRNTEAFF. The CDR3 coding sequence is TGTGCCTGGAGGACCCGGCAGGGGCGGAACACTGAAGCTTTCTTT.

The chain combines TRBV12-3 or TRBV12-4 with TRBJ1-1, with TRBD1 identical over 7 bases. Losses at the gene ends were 5 bases for V and 1 base for J; bases not matched to a gene: 1. The CDR3 covers 13 residues. Here the CDR3 DNA reads TGTGCCAGCAGTCAGGGGGGGAACACTGAAGCTTTCTTT. It specifies CASSQGGNTEAFF.

The sample holds a few counts of this clone. The chain joins TRBV11-3 to TRBJ2-7; D is undetermined. V was shortened by 0 bases and J by 6 bases, with 3 bases between the two germline ends. CDR3 length equals 11 residues. Germline V gene data show CDR1 as SGHNT and CDR2 as YENEEA. CDR3 in amino acids: CASSLEREQYF. The DNA for the CDR3 is TGTGCCAGCAGCTTAGAGCGCGAGCAGTACTTC.

The chain combines TRBV7-8 with TRBJ1-1; D may be TRBD1 (6 bases). Germline values: CDR1 SGHVS, CDR2 FQNEAQ. The V end was cut by 4 bases, the J end by 2 bases, with 8 bases between. CDR3 length: 13 amino acids. CDR3 sequence: CASSSDRNTEAFF. The CDR3 DNA is TGTGCCAGCAGCTCGGACAGAAACACTGAAGCTTTCTTT.

The chain joins TRBV6-2 or TRBV6-3 to TRBJ2-4; the match to TRBD2 covers 13 bases. The CDR3 has 16 amino acids. Trimming took 4 bases from V and 7 from J; bases not matched to a gene: 7. From germline, CDR1 is MNHEY and CDR2 SVGEGT. The CDR3 DNA is TGTGCCAGCAGTTCCCCACGGACTAGCGGGGGCAACATTCAGTACTTC. Translating it yields CASSSPRTSGGNIQYF.

This clone was counted a single time. The chain uses TRBV25-1 and TRBJ1-2, with a possible D match to TRBD1 (6 bases). The germline CDR1 and CDR2 sequences are MGHDK and SYGVNS. The CDR3 is 15 residues long. The ends were cut back, 5 bases at V and 3 bases at J, with 16 bases in the middle. CDR3 DNA: TGTGCCAGCAGTCTGAGGGGGGGCAGGGACTATGGCTACACCTTC. It codes for CASSLRGGRDYGYTF.

The chain is built from TRBV28 and TRBJ2-3; TRBD2 matches 12 bases. The V gene's germline CDR1 is MDHEN and CDR2 SYDVKM. The trim removed 7 bases at V and 5 bases at J, leaving 4 bases unmatched. The CDR3 runs 14 residues. CDR3 in amino acids: CASTGLAGLDTQYF. DNA of the CDR3: TGTGCCAGCACCGGACTAGCGGGACTAGATACGCAGTATTTT.

This sequence joins TRBV6-2 or TRBV6-3 and TRBJ2-7; no clear D gene. V was trimmed by 5 bases and J by 3 bases, leaving 8 bases between them. Germline-derived CDR1 and CDR2 are MNHEY and SVGEGT. CDR3 length equals 12 residues. As DNA, the CDR3 is TGTGCCAGCAGTCCCTCCGTCTACGAGCAGTACTTC. Encoded protein: CASSPSVYEQYF.

V and J are TRBV29-1 and TRBJ2-1; TRBD2 is a possible D gene (5 bases). Germline V CDR1 and CDR2: SQVTM, ANQGSEA. The CDR3 loop spans 17 amino acids. V was shortened by 3 bases and J by 7 bases, with 25 bases between the two germline ends. CDR3 DNA: TGCAGCGTTGATTTAAAGGAGGTCAGGTTATTTGGAAATGAGCAGTTCTTC. It is translated as CSVDLKEVRLFGNEQFF.

This clone has a handful of counts. The V gene is TRBV6-1, the J gene TRBJ1-6, with 10 bases matching TRBD1. The CDR3 length is 15 residues. Germline CDR1 MNHNS, CDR2 SASEGT. The V gene end was trimmed by 1 base and the J gene end by 7 bases; junction bases not matched to a gene: 1. In nucleotides, the CDR3 is TGTGCCAGCAGTGAAGTGGGACAGGGGAATTCACCCCTCCACTTT. This gives the protein CASSEVGQGNSPLHF.

J is TRBJ2-1 and V is TRBV19; a weak D match, TRBD2 (6 bases). The CDR3 covers 13 residues. Germline CDR1 is LNHDA and CDR2 is SQIVND (reference sequence). The V gene lost 3 bases and the J gene lost 4 bases, with 7 bases spanning the gap. CDR3 sequence reads: CASSISGYNEQFF. As DNA, the CDR3 is TGTGCCAGTAGTATTAGCGGTTACAATGAGCAGTTCTTC.

The chain links TRBV5-4 to TRBJ2-7; 10 nucleotides match TRBD1. Germline CDR1 SGHNT, CDR2 YYREEE (reference sequence). CDR3 size: 16 residues. J lost 3 bases, V lost 5 bases, and 11 bases had no gene match. CDR3 loop: CASSSGTRDRGYEQYF. CDR3 DNA sequence: TGTGCCAGCAGTTCCGGGACCCGGGACAGGGGCTACGAGCAGTACTTC.